This T cell receptor beta chain was documented in a study of shared T cell receptors in the human thymus. Profiling relied on immunoSEQ multiplex PCR, and the TCRdb table lists in-frame clones only, not all of them. The sample carries 450,000 to 650,000 clones, 78% recorded once. These data were likewise used in another study, on human thymus T cells. That work contributes: Thymus specimens were resections from corrective heart surgery. Thymic and blood repertoires appeared to display a bias in their usage of V and J genes. Overlap was high between thymic repertoires from unrelated individuals, as reported in related research.

This receptor was obtained from a boy under three years old with a congenital heart defect. Sequencing was performed on thymocytes.

In DNA, the CDR3 is TGTGCCAGCAGCAGAGGACAGAATCAAGAGACCCAGTACTTC. Translating it yields CASSRGQNQETQYF. This chain links TRBV11-2 with TRBJ2-5, with a weak D call TRBD1 (6 bases). This CDR3 is 14 amino acids long. Germline V lookup: CDR1 SGHAT, CDR2 FQNNGV. Trimming removed 5 bases from V and 2 bases from J, with 12 bases in between.